In this sample, the clone carrying this TCR beta chain turned up a few times. What it binds is unknown. The data derive from a study of T-cell memory formation after mild COVID-19. For the study at large: The TCR clusters were mostly specific to one donor.

Deletions cut 5 bases from V and 8 bases from J, with 7 bases between. The germline V gene has CDR1 SGHTA and CDR2 FQGNSA. This CDR3 contains 11 residues. TCRdb called the 5' RACE reads again in MiXCR, with one record for every CDR3 protein. This table holds roughly 600,000 distinct CDR3 sequences, about a sixth found once. Study outcomes and limitations: Of the contracting clones, CD4+ ones lay mainly in CM and EM, and CD8+ ones in EMRA. Clones shrinking between day 15 and 85 showed a balanced CD4/CD8 split, and those that grew later tilted toward CD4+.

This chain uses TRBV7-2 with TRBJ2-1; no clear D. This receptor was identified in an adult woman who had mild COVID-19 (a few samples of this study predate the infection). Cell type and time point are not known. The sample taken for sequencing was PBMCs or a T cell subset sorted from them (not recorded which). CDR3: CASSGRDEQFF. The CDR3, as DNA: TGTGCCAGCAGCGGCCGCGATGAGCAGTTCTTC. The whole variable domain, filled in from reference TRBV7-2 and TRBJ2-1, reads GAGVSQSPSNKVTEKGKDVELRCDPISGHTALYWYRQSLGQGLEFLIYFQGNSAPDKSGLPSDRFSAERTGGSVSTLTIQRTQQEDSAVYLCASSGRDEQFFGPGTRLTVL.